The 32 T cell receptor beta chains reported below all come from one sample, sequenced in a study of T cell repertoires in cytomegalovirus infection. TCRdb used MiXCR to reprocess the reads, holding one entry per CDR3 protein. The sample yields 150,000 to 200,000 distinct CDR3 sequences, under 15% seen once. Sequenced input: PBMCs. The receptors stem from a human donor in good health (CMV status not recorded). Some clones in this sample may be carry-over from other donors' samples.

As DNA, the CDR3 is TGCAGCGTTGACGACCCCTGGGATGAGCAGTTCTTC. Its protein is CSVDDPWDEQFF. J is TRBJ2-1 and V is TRBV29-1; D uncertain. Trimming left V 3 bases short and J 8 bases short, with 11 bases between. This CDR3 has 12 residues. Germline V gives CDR1 SQVTM, CDR2 ANQGSEA.

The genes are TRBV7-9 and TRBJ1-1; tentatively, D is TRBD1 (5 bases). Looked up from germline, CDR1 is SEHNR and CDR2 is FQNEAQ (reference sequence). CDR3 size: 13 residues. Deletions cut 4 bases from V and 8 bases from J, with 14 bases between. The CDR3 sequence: CASSSRQRDEAFF. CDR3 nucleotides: TGTGCCAGCAGCTCCCGACAGCGAGACGAAGCTTTCTTT.

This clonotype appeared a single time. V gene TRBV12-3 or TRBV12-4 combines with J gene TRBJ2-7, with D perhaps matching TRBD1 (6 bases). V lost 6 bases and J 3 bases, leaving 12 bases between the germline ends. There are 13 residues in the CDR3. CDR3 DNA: TGTGCCAGCAGCCGAGGACAGTACTACGAGCAGTACTTC. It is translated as CASSRGQYYEQYF.

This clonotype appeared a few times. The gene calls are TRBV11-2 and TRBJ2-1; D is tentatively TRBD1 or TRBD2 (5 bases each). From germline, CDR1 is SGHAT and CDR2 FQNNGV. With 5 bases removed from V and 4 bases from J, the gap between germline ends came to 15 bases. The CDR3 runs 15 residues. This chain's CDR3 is CASSPSSGRYNEQFF. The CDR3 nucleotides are TGTGCCAGCAGCCCCTCCTCGGGACGGTACAATGAGCAGTTCTTC.

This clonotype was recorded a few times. The CDR3 bases are TGCCACAAGGAGACAACAGATAAAGTTTCACCCCTCCACTTT. Protein: CHKETTDKVSPLHF. V usage is TRBV20-1 and J usage is TRBJ1-6; unclear D gene. CDR3 length: 14 amino acids. Germline V gives CDR1 DFQATT, CDR2 SNEGSKA (reference sequence).

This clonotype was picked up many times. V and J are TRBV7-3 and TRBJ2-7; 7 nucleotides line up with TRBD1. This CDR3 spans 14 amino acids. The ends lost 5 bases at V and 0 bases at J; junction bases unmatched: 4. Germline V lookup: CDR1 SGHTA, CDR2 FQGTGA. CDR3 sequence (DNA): TGTGCCAGCAGCACGGACAGGTTCTCCTACGAGCAGTACTTC. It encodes CASSTDRFSYEQYF. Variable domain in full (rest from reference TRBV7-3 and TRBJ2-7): GAGVSQTPSNKVTEKGKYVELRCDPISGHTALYWYRQSLGQGPEFLIYFQGTGAADDSGLPNDRFFAVRPEGSVSTLKIQRTERGDSAVYLCASSTDRFSYEQYFGPGTRLTVT.

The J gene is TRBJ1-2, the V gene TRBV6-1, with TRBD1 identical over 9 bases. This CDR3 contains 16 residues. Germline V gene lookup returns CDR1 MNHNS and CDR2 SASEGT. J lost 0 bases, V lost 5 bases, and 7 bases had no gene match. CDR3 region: CASSPRTGVTNYGYTF. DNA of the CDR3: TGTGCCAGCAGTCCCAGGACAGGGGTGACTAACTATGGCTACACCTTC.

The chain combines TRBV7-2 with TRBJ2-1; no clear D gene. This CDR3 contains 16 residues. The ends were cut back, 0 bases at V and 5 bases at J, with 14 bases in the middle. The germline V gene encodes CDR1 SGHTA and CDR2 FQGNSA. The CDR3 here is CASSLATGLNNNEQFF. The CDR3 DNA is TGTGCCAGCAGCTTAGCGACGGGCCTCAATAACAATGAGCAGTTCTTC. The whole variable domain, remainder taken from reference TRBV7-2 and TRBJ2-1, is GAGVSQSPSNKVTEKGKDVELRCDPISGHTALYWYRQSLGQGLEFLIYFQGNSAPDKSGLPSDRFSAERTGGSVSTLTIQRTQQEDSAVYLCASSLATGLNNNEQFFGPGTRLTVL.

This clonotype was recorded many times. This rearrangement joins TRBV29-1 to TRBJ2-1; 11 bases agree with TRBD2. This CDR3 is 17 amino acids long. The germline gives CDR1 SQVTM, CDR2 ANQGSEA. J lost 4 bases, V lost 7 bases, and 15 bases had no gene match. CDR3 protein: CSARQLTSGRPYNEQFF. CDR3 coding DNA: TGCAGCGCCCGACAGCTAACTAGCGGGAGACCTTACAATGAGCAGTTCTTC.

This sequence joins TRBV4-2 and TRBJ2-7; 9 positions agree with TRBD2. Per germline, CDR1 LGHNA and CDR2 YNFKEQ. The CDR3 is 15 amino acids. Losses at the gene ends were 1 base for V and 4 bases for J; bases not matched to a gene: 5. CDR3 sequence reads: CASSQGVAGAYEQYF. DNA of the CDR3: TGTGCCAGCAGCCAAGGAGTAGCGGGAGCTTACGAGCAGTACTTC.

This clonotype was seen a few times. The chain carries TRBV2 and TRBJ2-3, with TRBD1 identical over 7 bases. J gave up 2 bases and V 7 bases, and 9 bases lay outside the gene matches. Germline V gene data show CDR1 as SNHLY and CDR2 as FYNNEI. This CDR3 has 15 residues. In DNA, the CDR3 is TGTGCCAGCACCTCCGGACAGGCGTCCACAGATACGCAGTATTTT. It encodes CASTSGQASTDTQYF.

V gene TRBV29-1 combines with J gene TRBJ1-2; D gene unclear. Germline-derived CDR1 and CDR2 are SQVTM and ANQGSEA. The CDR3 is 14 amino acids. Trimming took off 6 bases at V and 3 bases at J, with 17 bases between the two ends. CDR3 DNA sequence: TGCAGCGTCCCAGGCTGGGCTGATTACTATGGCTACACCTTC. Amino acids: CSVPGWADYYGYTF. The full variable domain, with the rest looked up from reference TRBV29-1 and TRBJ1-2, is SAVISQKPSRDICQRGTSLTIQCQVDSQVTMMFWYRQQPGQSLTLIATANQGSEATYESGFVIDKFPISRPNLTFSTLTVSNMSPEDSSIYLCSVPGWADYYGYTFGSGTRLTVV.

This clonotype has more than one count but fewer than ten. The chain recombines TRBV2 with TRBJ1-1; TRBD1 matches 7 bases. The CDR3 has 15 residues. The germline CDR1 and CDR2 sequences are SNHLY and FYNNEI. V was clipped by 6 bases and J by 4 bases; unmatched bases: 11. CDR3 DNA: TGTGCCAGCAGCCCCCAGGGGGGAGTCGCCACTGAAGCTTTCTTT. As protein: CASSPQGGVATEAFF. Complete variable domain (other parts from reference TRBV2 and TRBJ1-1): EPEVTQTPSHQVTQMGQEVILRCVPISNHLYFYWYRQILGQKVEFLVSFYNNEISEKSEIFDDQFSVERPDGSNFTLKIRSTKLEDSAMYFCASSPQGGVATEAFFGQGTRLTVV.

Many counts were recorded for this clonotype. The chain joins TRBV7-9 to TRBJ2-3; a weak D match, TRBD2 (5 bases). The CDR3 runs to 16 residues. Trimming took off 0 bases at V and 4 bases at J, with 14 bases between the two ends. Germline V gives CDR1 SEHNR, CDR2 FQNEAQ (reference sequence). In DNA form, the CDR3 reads TGTGCCAGCAGCTTAGCTGGGCTAGCATCCGCAGATACGCAGTATTTT. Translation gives CASSLAGLASADTQYF.

CDR3: CASSPGGIGGNEQFF. CDR3 sequence (DNA): TGTGCCAGCAGTCCAGGGGGAATAGGTGGTAATGAGCAGTTCTTC. The gene calls are TRBV6-4 and TRBJ2-1, with TRBD1 identical over 7 bases. Unmatched junction bases numbered 11, after V lost 5 bases and J lost 7 bases. Germline CDR1 is MRHNA and CDR2 is SNTAGT. This CDR3 spans 15 amino acids.

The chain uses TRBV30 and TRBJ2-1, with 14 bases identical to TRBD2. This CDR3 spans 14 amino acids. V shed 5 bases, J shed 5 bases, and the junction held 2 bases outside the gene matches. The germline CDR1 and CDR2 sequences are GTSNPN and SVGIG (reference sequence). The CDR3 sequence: CAWGTSGGNNEQFF. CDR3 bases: TGTGCCTGGGGGACTAGCGGGGGAAACAATGAGCAGTTCTTC.

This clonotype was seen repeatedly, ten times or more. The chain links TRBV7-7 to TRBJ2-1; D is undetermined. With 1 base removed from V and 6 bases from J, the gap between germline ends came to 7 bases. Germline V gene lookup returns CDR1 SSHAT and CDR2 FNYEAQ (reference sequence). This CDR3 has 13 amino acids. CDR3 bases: TGTGCCAGCAGCTTAGGTACTACCAATGAGCAGTTCTTC. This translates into CASSLGTTNEQFF.

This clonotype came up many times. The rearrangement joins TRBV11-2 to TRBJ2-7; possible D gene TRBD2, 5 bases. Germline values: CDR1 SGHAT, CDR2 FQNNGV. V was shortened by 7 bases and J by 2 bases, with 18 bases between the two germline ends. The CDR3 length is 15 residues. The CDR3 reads CASKEEYDKTYEQYF. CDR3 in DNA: TGTGCCAGCAAGGAGGAATACGACAAGACCTACGAGCAGTACTTC.

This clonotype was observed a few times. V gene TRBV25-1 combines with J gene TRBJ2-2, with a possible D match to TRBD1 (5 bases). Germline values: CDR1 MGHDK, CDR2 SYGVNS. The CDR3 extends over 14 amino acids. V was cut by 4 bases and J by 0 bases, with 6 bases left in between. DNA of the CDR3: TGTGCCAGCAGTGGGACACCGAACACCGGGGAGCTGTTTTTT. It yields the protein CASSGTPNTGELFF.

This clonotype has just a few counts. CDR3 amino acids: CASSQVLAEPQHF. The CDR3 nucleotides are TGCGCCAGCAGCCAAGTACTCGCTGAGCCCCAGCATTTT. The V gene is TRBV4-1, the J gene TRBJ1-5; no definite D call. The germline V and J ends were trimmed by 1 base and 8 bases, with 9 bases remaining between them. Germline values: CDR1 MGHRA, CDR2 YSYEKL. The CDR3 has 13 amino acids.

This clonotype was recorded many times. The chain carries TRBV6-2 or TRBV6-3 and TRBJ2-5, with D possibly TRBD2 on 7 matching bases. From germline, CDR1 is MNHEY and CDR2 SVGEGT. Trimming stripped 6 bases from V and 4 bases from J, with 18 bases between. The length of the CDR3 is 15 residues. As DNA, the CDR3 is TGTGCCAGCAGCCTCCGGGACACGGGAGGAGAGACCCAGTACTTC. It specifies CASSLRDTGGETQYF.

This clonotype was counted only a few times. The CDR3 region has the DNA TGCAGCAGCCGGGCTGGGGAAAAACTGTTTTTT. Its translation: CSSRAGEKLFF. This chain links TRBV29-1 with TRBJ1-4, with D unclear. The CDR3 consists of 11 residues. Looked up from germline, CDR1 is SQVTM and CDR2 is ANQGSEA. Trimming stripped 8 bases from V and 8 bases from J, with 12 bases between.

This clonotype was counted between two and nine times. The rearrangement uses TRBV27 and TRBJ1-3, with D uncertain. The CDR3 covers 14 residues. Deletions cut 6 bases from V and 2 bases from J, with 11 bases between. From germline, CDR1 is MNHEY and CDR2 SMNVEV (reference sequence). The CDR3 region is CASRPGGTGNTIYF. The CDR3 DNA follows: TGTGCCAGCAGGCCCGGAGGTACTGGAAACACCATATATTTT.

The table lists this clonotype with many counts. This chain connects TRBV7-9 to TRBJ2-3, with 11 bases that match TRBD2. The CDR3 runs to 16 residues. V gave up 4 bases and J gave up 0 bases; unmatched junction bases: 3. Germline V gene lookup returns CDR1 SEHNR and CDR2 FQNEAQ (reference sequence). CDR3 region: CASSSSGGQSTDTQYF. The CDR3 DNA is TGTGCCAGCAGCTCTAGCGGGGGGCAGAGCACAGATACGCAGTATTTT.

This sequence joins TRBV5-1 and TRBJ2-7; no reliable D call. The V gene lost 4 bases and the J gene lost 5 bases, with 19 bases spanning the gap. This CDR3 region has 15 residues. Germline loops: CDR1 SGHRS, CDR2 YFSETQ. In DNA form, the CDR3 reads TGCGCCAGCAGCACCCGGGCTAAGTTCGCCAACGAGCAGTACTTC. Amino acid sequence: CASSTRAKFANEQYF.

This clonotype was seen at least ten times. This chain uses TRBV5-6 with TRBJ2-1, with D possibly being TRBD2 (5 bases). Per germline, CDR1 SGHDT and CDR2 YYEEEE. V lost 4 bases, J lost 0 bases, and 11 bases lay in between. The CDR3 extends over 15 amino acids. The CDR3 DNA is TGTGCCAGCAGCAAACCGACTAACTCCTACAATGAGCAGTTCTTC. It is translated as CASSKPTNSYNEQFF.

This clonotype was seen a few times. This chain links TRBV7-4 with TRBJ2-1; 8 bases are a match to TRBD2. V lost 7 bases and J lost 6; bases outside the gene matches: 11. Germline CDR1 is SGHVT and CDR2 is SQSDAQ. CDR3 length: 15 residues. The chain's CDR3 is CASTIISGTSNEQFF. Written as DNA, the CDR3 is TGTGCCAGCACCATAATTTCCGGGACTAGCAATGAGCAGTTCTTC. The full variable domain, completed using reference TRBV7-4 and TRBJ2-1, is GAGVSQSPRYKVAKRGRDVALRCDSISGHVTLYWYRQTLGQGSEVLTYSQSDAQRDKSGRPSGRFSAERPERSVSTLKIQRTEQGDSAVYLCASTIISGTSNEQFFGPGTRLTVL.

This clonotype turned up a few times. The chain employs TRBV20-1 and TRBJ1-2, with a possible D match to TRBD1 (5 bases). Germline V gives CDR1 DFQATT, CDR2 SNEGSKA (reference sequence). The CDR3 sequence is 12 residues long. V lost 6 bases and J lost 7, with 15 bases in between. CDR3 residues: CSAERGSFGYTF. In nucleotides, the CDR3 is TGCAGTGCCGAGAGGGGTAGTTTTGGCTACACCTTC.

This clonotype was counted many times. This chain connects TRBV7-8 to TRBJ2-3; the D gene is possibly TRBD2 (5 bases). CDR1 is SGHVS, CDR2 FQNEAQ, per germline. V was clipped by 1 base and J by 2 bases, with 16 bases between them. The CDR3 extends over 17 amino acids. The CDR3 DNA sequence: TGTGCCAGCAGCTTAGAGCCAGCGGAGACTTACACAGATACGCAGTATTTT. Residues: CASSLEPAETYTDTQYF.

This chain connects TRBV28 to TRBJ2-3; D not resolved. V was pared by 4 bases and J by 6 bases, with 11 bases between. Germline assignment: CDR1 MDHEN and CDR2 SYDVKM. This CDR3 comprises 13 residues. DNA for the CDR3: TGTGCCAGCAGTTCCGCTAGGGTGGATACGCAGTATTTT. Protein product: CASSSARVDTQYF.

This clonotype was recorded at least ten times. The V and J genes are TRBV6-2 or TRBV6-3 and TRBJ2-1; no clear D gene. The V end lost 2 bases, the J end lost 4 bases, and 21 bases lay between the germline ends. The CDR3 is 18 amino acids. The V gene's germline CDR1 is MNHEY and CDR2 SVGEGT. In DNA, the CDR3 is TGTGCCAGCAGTTACAACCCTCTGGTTGGAGTCGGATACAATGAGCAGTTCTTC. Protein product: CASSYNPLVGVGYNEQFF.

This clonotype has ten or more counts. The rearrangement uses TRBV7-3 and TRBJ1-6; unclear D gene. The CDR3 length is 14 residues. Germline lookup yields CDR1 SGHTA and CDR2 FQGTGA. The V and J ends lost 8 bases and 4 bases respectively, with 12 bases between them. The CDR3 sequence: CASAADGYNSPLHF. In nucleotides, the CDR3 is TGTGCCAGCGCTGCCGACGGTTATAATTCACCCCTCCACTTT.